This section outlines one T cell receptor beta chain sequence together with its context. The antigen remains undetermined. This sample was taken from a study of T cell repertoires in cytomegalovirus infection. Findings of the study overall: Clonotype analysis showed dominance of the ex vivo response by HLA-C-restricted CMV-specific TCR beta clonotypes. Identification of carriers of CMV plus the relevant HLA was achieved through cumulative public TCR beta family frequency.

Germline V gene lookup returns CDR1 SEHNR and CDR2 FQNEAQ (reference sequence). V was pared by 3 bases and J by 1 base, with 10 bases between. This CDR3 has 15 amino acids. TCRdb analysed the reads with MiXCR anew, one entry per CDR3 protein. Among more than 250,000 distinct CDR3 sequences listed, just under 25% were seen once. Sequences were derived from cultured PBMCs, sampled from culture after CMV antigen stimulation. This receptor was taken from a human donor in good health (CMV status not recorded). Some clones in this sample may be carry-over from other donors' samples. The chain joins TRBV7-9 to TRBJ2-1; possible D gene TRBD2, 6 bases. CDR3 sequence reads: CASSFPGGSYNEQFF. CDR3 in DNA: TGTGCCAGCAGCTTCCCTGGGGGGTCCTACAATGAGCAGTTCTTC. The full variable domain, its missing parts supplied by reference TRBV7-9 and TRBJ2-1, is DTGVSQNPRHKITKRGQNVTFRCDPISEHNRLYWYRQTLGQGPEFLTYFQNEAQLEKSRLLSDRFSAERPKGSFSTLEIQRTEQGDSAMYLCASSFPGGSYNEQFFGPGTRLTVL.